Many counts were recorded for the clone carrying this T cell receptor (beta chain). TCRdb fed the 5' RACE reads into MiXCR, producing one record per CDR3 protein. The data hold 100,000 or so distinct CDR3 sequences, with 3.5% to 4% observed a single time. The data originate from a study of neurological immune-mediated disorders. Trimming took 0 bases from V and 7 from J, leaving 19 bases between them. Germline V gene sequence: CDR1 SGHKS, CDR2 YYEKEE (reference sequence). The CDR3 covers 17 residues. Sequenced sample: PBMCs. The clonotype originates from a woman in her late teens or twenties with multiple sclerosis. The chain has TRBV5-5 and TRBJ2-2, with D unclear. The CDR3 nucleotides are TGTGCCAGCAGCTTGGGCGACATATTCCAGGTAGTCGGGGAGCTGTTTTTT. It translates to CASSLGDIFQVVGELFF. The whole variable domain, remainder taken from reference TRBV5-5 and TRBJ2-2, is DAGVTQSPTHLIKTRGQQVTLRCSPISGHKSVSWYQQVLGQGPQFIFQYYEKEERGRGNFPDRFSARQFPNYSSELNVNALLLGDSALYLCASSLGDIFQVVGELFFGEGSRLTVL.